The 9 T cell receptor beta chains below were found in one sample sequenced in a study of blood T cells in healthy people across ages. The second PCR ran about 6 to 11 cycles with a sample-barcoded 5' primer and J-beta primers. TCRdb recomputed calls from the 5' RACE reads with MiXCR, one row per CDR3 protein. Among fewer than 700,000 distinct CDR3 sequences listed, 40% to 50% were seen once. Sequencing was carried out using blood. These receptors were taken from a man older than 75 in good health.

This clonotype showed up many times. This chain joins TRBV7-9 and TRBJ2-4; TRBD2 matches 8 bases. There are 19 residues in the CDR3. Germline V gives CDR1 SEHNR, CDR2 FQNEAQ (reference sequence). Unmatched junction bases numbered 11, after V lost 1 base and J lost 0 bases. The CDR3 reads CASSLGDRAREEAKNIQYF. In DNA form, the CDR3 reads TGTGCCAGCAGCTTAGGGGACCGTGCGCGGGAGGAAGCCAAAAACATTCAGTACTTC.

This clonotype was recorded once. A much larger clone sits a single nucleotide away, making a read error possible. V is TRBV9 and J is TRBJ1-2; D perhaps matches TRBD1 (6 bases). The CDR3 totals 14 residues. Germline V gene sequence: CDR1 SGDLS, CDR2 YYNGEE. CDR3 DNA: TGTGCCAGCAGCGTAGTTTACCCAGGGGATGGCTGCACCTTC. It specifies CASSVVYPGDGCTF.

The chain combines TRBV21-1 with TRBJ2-7; the table names TRBD1, a call not compared with the DNA. TRBV21-1 has pseudogene status. The CDR3 runs 13 residues. The CDR3 coding sequence is TGTGCCAGCAGCAGGAAGGGGGATCACGAGCAGTACTTC. It specifies CASSRKGDHEQYF.

This clonotype was observed a handful of times. The chain is built from TRBV25-1 and TRBJ1-2; D unclear. CDR3 size: 11 residues. Trimming left V 4 bases short and J 1 base short, with 1 base between. The germline V gene encodes CDR1 MGHDK and CDR2 SYGVNS. The CDR3 reads CASSVNYGYTF. The DNA of the CDR3 is TGTGCCAGCAGTGTTAACTATGGCTACACCTTC.

The chain combines TRBV5-1 with TRBJ2-1; 13 bases map to TRBD2. The CDR3 length is 15 residues. Germline lookup yields CDR1 SGHRS and CDR2 YFSETQ. Trimming removed 1 base from V and 6 bases from J; junction bases left unmatched: 1. This CDR3 reads CASSLTSGGANEQFF. In nucleotides, the CDR3 is TGCGCCAGCAGCTTGACTAGCGGGGGGGCCAATGAGCAGTTCTTC. Complete variable domain (other parts from reference TRBV5-1 and TRBJ2-1): KAGVTQTPRYLIKTRGQQVTLSCSPISGHRSVSWYQQTPGQGLQFLFEYFSETQRNKGNFPGRFSGRQFSNSRSEMNVSTLELGDSALYLCASSLTSGGANEQFFGPGTRLTVL.

This rearrangement joins TRBV7-2 to TRBJ2-4; a possible D gene is TRBD2 (6 bases). The germline CDR1 and CDR2 sequences are SGHTA and FQGNSA. The CDR3 length is 14 residues. Trimming cost V 6 bases and J 3 bases, with 12 bases left between them. The CDR3 nucleotides are TGTGCCAGCAGTGCCCGGGGGTTCAAAAACATTCAGTACTTC. Translation gives CASSARGFKNIQYF.

The chain carries TRBV21-1 and TRBJ2-2; TRBD1, the table's D call, lacks a check against the DNA. TRBV21-1 is a documented pseudogene. CDR3 length equals 16 residues. The CDR3 is CASSGEGVWGTGELFF. CDR3 bases: TGTGCCAGCAGCGGAGAGGGGGTGTGGGGAACCGGGGAGCTGTTTTTT.

This chain connects TRBV28 to TRBJ2-5; D is unclear. The CDR3 sequence is 12 residues long. V shed 6 bases and J shed 11 bases, with 16 bases lying between them. CDR1 is MDHEN, CDR2 SYDVKM, per germline. The CDR3 DNA sequence: TGTGCCAGCAGAGACTTCAGGAGTGAGCAGTACTTC. This sequence encodes CASRDFRSEQYF.

The genes are TRBV4-3 and TRBJ2-2; no firm D call. Trimming shortened V by 0 bases and J by 1 base, and 12 bases separated the two germline ends. The CDR3 contains 17 residues. Germline CDR1 is LGHNA and CDR2 is YSLEER. In nucleotides, the CDR3 is TGCGCCAGCAGCCAAGATACGCAATTGAAGAACACCGGGGAGCTGTTTTTT. Its protein product is CASSQDTQLKNTGELFF.